Given below is one TCR beta chain in context. While CD8+ and CD4+ T cells were isolated negatively, TEMRA cells were enriched by FACS. Random hexamers primed reverse transcription of roughly 0.5 to 1 ug RNA. Amplification of TCR beta CDR3 across 54 Vbeta and 13 Jbeta was performed with immunoSEQ multiplex PCR. TCRdb called the immunoSEQ multiplex PCR reads again in MiXCR, with one record for every CDR3 protein. The sample records roughly 140,000 distinct CDR3 sequences, 94% being singletons. The V gene's germline CDR1 is LNHDA and CDR2 SQIVND (reference sequence). This CDR3 region has 13 residues. V shed 8 bases and J 5 bases; nucleotides not matched to a gene: 3. The entry originates in a study of CD8 T cells in Susac syndrome.

The sequenced sample was CD8+ T cells from PBMCs. J is TRBJ2-2 and V is TRBV19; 9 bases match TRBD1. This receptor was identified in a human donor in good health. The CDR3 region is CASGQGMTGELFF. For the CDR3, the DNA is TGTGCCAGTGGACAGGGGATGACCGGGGAGCTGTTTTTT. The full variable domain, in which reference TRBV19 and TRBJ2-2 provide the parts outside the CDR3, is DGGITQSPKYLFRKEGQNVTLSCEQNLNHDAMYWYRQDPGQGLRLIYYSQIVNDFQKGDIAEGYSVSREKKESFPLTVTSAQKNPTAFYLCASGQGMTGELFFGEGSRLTVL.